This TCR beta chain was obtained from a study of cytomegalovirus exposure and HLA in healthy donors. Germline loops: CDR1 SNHLY, CDR2 FYNNEI. The V end was cut by 6 bases, the J end by 5 bases, with 13 bases between. The CDR3 is 14 amino acids. Researchers ran the PCR with 60 Vbeta and 13 Jbeta primers. The protocol was immunoSEQ multiplex PCR, while the TCRdb copy is restricted to in-frame clones and leaves out a portion. Of tens of thousands of clones listed, around 8% are singletons. This clone came up a few times. The specimen sequenced was PBMCs. The TCR originated in a man aged 45-60 years in good health and CMV-seronegative. The chain joins TRBV2 to TRBJ1-4, with D unresolved. CDR3 nucleotide sequence: TGTGCCAGCAGACGTGGAGGGTCAAATGAAAAACTGTTTTTT. This codes for CASRRGGSNEKLFF.